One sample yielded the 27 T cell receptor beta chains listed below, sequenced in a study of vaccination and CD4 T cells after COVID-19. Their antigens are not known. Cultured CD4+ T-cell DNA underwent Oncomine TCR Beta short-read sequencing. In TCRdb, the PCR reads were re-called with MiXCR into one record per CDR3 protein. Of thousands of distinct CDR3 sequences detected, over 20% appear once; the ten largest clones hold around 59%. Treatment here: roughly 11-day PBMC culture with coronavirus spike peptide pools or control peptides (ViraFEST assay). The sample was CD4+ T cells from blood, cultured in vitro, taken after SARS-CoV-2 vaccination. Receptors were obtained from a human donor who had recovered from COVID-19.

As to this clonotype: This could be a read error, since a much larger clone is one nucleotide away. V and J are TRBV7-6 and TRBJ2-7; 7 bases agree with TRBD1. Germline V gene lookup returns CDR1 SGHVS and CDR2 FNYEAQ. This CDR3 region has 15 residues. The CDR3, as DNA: TGTGCCGGCAGCTCTTCCCCGACAGGGTTCCACGAGCAGTACTTC. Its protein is CAGSSSPTGFHEQYF.

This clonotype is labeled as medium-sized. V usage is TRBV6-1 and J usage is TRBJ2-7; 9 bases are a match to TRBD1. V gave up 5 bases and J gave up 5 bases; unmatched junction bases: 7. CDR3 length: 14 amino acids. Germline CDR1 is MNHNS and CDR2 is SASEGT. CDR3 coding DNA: TGTGCCAGCAGTCCCGGGACAGGGACCCACGAGCAGTACTTC. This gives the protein CASSPGTGTHEQYF.

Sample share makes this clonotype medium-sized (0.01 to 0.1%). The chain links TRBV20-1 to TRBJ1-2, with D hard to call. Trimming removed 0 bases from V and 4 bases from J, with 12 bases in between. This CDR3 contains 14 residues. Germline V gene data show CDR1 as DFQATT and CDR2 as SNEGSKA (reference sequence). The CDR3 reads CSAREAGKSYGYTF. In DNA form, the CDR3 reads TGCAGTGCTAGAGAGGCTGGAAAAAGCTATGGCTACACCTTC.

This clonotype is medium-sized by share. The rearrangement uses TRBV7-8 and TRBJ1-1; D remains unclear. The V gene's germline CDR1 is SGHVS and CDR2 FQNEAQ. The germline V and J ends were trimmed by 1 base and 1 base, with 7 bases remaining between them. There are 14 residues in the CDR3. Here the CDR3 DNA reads TGTGCCAGCAGCTTAGGTCAGACGAACACTGAAGCTTTCTTT. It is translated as CASSLGQTNTEAFF.

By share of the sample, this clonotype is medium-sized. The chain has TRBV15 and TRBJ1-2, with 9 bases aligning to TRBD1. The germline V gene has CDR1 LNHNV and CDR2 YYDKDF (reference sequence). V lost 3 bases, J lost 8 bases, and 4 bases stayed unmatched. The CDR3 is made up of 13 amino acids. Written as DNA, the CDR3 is TGTGCCACCAGCAGTCGGACAGGGGAAGGCTACACCTTC. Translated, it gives CATSSRTGEGYTF.

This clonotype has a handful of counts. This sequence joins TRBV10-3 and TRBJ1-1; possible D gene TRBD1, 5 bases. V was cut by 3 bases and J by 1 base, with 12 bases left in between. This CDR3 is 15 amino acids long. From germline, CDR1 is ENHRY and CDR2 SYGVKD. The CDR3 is CAISDYSTANTEAFF. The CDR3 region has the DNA TGTGCCATCAGTGACTACTCGACAGCGAACACTGAAGCTTTCTTT.

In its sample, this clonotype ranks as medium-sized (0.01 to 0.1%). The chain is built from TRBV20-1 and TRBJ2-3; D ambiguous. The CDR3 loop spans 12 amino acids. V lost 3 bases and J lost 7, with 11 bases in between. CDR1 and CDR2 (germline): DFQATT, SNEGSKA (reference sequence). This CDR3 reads CSASLDPYTQYF. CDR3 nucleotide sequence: TGCAGTGCTAGTTTGGACCCGTATACGCAGTATTTT.

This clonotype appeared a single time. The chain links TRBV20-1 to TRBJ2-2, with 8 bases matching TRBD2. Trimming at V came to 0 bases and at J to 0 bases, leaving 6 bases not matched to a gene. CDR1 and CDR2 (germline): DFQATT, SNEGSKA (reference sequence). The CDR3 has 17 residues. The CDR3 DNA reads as TGCAGTGCTAGAGATTTAGAGCGGGGGCCGAACACCGGGGAGCTGTTTTTT. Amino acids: CSARDLERGPNTGELFF.

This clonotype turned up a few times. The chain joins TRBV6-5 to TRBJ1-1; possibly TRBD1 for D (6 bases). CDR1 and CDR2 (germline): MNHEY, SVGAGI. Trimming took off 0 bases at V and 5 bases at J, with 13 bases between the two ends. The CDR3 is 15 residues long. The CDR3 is CASSYSKGGRTEAFF. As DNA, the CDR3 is TGTGCCAGCAGTTACTCGAAAGGGGGTAGGACTGAAGCTTTCTTT.

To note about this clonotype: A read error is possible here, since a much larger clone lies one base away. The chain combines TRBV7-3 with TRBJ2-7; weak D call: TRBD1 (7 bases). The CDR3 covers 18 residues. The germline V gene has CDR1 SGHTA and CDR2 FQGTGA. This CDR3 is CASSPRPGGRGDTYERYF. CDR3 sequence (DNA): TGTGCCAGCAGTCCCCGGCCGGGTGGCAGGGGGGATACCTACGAGCGGTACTTC.

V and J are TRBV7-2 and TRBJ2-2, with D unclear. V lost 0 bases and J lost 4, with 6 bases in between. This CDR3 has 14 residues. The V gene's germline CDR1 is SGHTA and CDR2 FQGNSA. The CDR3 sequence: CASSLALRTGELFF. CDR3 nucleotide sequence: TGTGCCAGCAGCTTAGCCCTCCGCACCGGGGAGCTGTTTTTT.

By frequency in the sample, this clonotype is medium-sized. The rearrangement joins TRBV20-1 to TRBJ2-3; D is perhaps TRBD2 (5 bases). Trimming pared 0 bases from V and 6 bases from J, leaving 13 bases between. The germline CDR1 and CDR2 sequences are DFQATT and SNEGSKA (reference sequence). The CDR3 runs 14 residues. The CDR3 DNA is TGCAGTGCTAGAGAGGGAAGCGGAGCGGATACGCAGTATTTT. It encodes CSAREGSGADTQYF.

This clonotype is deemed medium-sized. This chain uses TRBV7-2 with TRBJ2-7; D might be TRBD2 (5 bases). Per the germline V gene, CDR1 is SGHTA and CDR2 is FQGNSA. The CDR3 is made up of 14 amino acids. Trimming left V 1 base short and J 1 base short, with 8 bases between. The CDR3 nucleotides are TGTGCCAGCAGCTTAGTTGAGGGTTCCTACGAGCAGTACTTC. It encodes CASSLVEGSYEQYF.

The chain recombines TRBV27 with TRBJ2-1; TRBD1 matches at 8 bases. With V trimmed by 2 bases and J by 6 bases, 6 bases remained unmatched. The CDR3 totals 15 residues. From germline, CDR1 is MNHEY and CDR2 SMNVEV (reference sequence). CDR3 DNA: TGTGCCAGCAGTTTAGACTGGGACAGGATCAATGAGCAGTTCTTC. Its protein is CASSLDWDRINEQFF.

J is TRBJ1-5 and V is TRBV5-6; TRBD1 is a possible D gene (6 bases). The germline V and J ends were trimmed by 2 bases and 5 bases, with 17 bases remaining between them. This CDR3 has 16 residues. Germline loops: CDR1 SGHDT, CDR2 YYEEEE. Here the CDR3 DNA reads TGTGCCAGCAGCTTCAGGATTCCAGGGGTCCATCAGCCCCAGCATTTT. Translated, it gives CASSFRIPGVHQPQHF.

The CDR3 is CSARGTSGGAATGELFF. The CDR3 nucleotides read TGCAGTGCTAGAGGGACTAGCGGGGGGGCCGCCACCGGGGAGCTGTTTTTT. This rearrangement joins TRBV20-1 to TRBJ2-2, with 15 bases identical to TRBD2. The trim removed 1 base at V and 4 bases at J, leaving 4 bases unmatched. Germline values: CDR1 DFQATT, CDR2 SNEGSKA (reference sequence). CDR3 length: 17 residues.

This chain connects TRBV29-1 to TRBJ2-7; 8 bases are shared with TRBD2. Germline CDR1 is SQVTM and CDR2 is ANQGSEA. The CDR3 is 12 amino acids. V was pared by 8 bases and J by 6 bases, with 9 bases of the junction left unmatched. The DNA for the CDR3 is TGCAGCACAAGATACGGGGGGGGCGAGCAGTACTTC. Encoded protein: CSTRYGGGEQYF.

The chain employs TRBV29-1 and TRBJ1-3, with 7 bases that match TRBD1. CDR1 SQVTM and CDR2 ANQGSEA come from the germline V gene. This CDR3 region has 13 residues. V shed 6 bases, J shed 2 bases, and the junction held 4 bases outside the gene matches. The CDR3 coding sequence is TGCAGCGTGTTGACAGGGACTGGAAACACCATATATTTT. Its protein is CSVLTGTGNTIYF.

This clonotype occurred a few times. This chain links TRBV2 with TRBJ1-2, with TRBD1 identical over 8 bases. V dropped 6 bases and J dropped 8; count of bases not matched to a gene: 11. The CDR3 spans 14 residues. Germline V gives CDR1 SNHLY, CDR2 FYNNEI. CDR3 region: CASSYQGAGKGYTF. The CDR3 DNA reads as TGTGCCAGCAGCTACCAGGGGGCGGGGAAGGGCTACACCTTC. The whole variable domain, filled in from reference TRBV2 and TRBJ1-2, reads EPEVTQTPSHQVTQMGQEVILRCVPISNHLYFYWYRQILGQKVEFLVSFYNNEISEKSEIFDDQFSVERPDGSNFTLKIRSTKLEDSAMYFCASSYQGAGKGYTFGSGTRLTVV.

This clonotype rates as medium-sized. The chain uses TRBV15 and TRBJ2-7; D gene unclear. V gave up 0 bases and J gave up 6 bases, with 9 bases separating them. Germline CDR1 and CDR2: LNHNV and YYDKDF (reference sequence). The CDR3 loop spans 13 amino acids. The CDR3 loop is CATSREESSEQYF. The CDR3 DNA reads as TGTGCCACCAGCAGAGAGGAGAGTAGCGAGCAGTACTTC.

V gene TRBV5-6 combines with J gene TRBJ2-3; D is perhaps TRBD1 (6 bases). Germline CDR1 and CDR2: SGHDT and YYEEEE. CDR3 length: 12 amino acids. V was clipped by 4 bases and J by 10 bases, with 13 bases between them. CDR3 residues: CASSLNRVAQYF. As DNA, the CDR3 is TGTGCCAGCAGCCTCAACAGGGTCGCGCAGTATTTT.

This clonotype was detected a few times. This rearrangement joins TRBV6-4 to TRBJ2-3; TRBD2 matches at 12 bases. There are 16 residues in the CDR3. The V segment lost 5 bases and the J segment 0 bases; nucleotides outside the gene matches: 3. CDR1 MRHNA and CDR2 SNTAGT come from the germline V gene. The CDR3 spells CASSLTSGGSTDTQYF. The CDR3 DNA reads TGTGCCAGCAGTCTGACTAGCGGGGGAAGCACAGATACGCAGTATTTT.

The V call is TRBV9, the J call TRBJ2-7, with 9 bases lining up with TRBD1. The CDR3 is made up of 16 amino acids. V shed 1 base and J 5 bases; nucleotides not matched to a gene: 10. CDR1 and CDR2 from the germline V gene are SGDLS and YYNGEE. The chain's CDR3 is CASSVSAGTGPNEQYF. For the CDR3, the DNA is TGTGCCAGCAGCGTAAGCGCCGGGACAGGGCCCAACGAGCAGTACTTC.

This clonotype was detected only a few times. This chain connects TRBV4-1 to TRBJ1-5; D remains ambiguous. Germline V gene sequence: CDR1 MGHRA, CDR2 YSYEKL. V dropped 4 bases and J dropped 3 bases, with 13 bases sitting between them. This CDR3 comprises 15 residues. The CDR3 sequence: CASSPPTSLNQPQHF. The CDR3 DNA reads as TGCGCCAGCAGCCCCCCGACATCGCTCAATCAGCCCCAGCATTTT.

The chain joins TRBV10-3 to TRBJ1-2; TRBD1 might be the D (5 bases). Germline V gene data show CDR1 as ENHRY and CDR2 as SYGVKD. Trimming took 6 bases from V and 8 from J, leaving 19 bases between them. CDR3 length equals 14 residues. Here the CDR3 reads CAISPRDSTGGYTF. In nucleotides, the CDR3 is TGTGCCATCAGCCCCCGGGACTCCACCGGGGGCTACACCTTC.

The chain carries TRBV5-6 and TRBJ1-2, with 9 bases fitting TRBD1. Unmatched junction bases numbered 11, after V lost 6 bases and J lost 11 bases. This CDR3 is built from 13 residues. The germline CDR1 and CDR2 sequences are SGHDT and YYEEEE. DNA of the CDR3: TGTGCCAGCATATTGGGACAGGGAGTTCGGTACACCTTC. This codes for CASILGQGVRYTF.

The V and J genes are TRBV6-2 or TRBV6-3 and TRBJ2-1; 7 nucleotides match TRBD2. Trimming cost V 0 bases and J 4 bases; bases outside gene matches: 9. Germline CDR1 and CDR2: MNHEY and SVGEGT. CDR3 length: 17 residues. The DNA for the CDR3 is TGTGCCAGCAGTTACTCGAGTATACGGGGGGAATACAATGAGCAGTTCTTC. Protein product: CASSYSSIRGEYNEQFF.